The 30 T cell receptor beta chains listed next were all sequenced from one sample in a study of technical replicates of blood from a few donors. Here immunoSEQ multiplex PCR was the method, and the copy in TCRdb shows in-frame clones only, minus some. The data show around 70,000 clones, about 97% seen once. The sample was T cells isolated from PBMCs. The receptor set was obtained from a human donor in good health.

The chain is built from TRBV7-9 and TRBJ2-5; 7 positions agree with TRBD1. The CDR3 has 15 residues. The V gene's germline CDR1 is SEHNR and CDR2 FQNEAQ (reference sequence). V was pared by 4 bases and J by 5 bases, with 10 bases of the junction left unmatched. The CDR3 loop reads CASSYQTGQGETQYF. In DNA form, the CDR3 reads TGTGCCAGCAGCTACCAGACAGGGCAAGGCGAGACCCAGTACTTC.

This sequence joins TRBV7-9 and TRBJ1-1, with 7 bases identical to TRBD1. V dropped 1 base and J dropped 4; count of bases not matched to a gene: 6. The CDR3 is 15 residues long. CDR1 is SEHNR, CDR2 FQNEAQ, per germline (reference sequence). For the CDR3, the DNA is TGTGCCAGCAGCTTAGTAGGCGACAGGGTCACTGAAGCTTTCTTT. Protein sequence: CASSLVGDRVTEAFF.

V gene TRBV6-5 combines with J gene TRBJ1-2; 8 bases map to TRBD1. Germline V gene sequence: CDR1 MNHEY, CDR2 SVGAGI. The CDR3 loop spans 15 amino acids. V was clipped by 2 bases and J by 3 bases; unmatched bases: 5. The CDR3 is CASSYIQGGYYGYTF. DNA of the CDR3: TGTGCCAGCAGTTACATACAGGGGGGATACTATGGCTACACCTTC.

The chain is built from TRBV18 and TRBJ2-7; unclear D gene. Between the trimmed V and J ends, which lost 5 bases and 1 base, there was a span of 3 bases. Germline CDR1 KGHSH, CDR2 LQKENI. There are 11 residues in the CDR3. The CDR3 is CASSVSYEQYF. The CDR3 region has the DNA TGTGCCAGCTCAGTATCCTACGAGCAGTACTTC.

The chain has TRBV6-5 and TRBJ1-1; D gene uncertain. CDR1 and CDR2 from the germline V gene are MNHEY and SVGAGI. This CDR3 contains 16 residues. V was trimmed by 0 bases and J by 0 bases, leaving 11 bases between them. CDR3 bases: TGTGCCAGCAGTTACTCCAGGAGGCAATTGAACACTGAAGCTTTCTTT. Translation gives CASSYSRRQLNTEAFF.

This clone appeared once. This rearrangement joins TRBV5-1 to TRBJ1-2, with D uncertain. CDR3 size: 14 residues. Germline CDR1 reads SGHRS; CDR2 reads YFSETQ. Trimming removed 0 bases from V and 0 bases from J, with 6 bases in between. The CDR3 sequence is CASSLDSPNYGYTF. The CDR3 nucleotides are TGCGCCAGCAGCTTGGACAGTCCTAACTATGGCTACACCTTC.

The chain recombines TRBV5-4 with TRBJ2-3; 11 bases are shared with TRBD2. V lost 2 bases to trimming and J lost 0 bases; unmatched junction nucleotides: 2. Per the germline V gene, CDR1 is SGHNT and CDR2 is YYREEE (reference sequence). There are 16 residues in the CDR3. CDR3: CASSLRTSGSTDTQYF. CDR3 DNA sequence: TGTGCCAGCAGCTTAAGGACTAGCGGGAGCACAGATACGCAGTATTTT.

The rearrangement uses TRBV2 and TRBJ2-1; 12 bases agree with TRBD2. Germline loops: CDR1 SNHLY, CDR2 FYNNEI. V trimming: 4 bases; J trimming: 8 bases; junction bases outside the gene matches: 9. This CDR3 contains 16 residues. The CDR3 region has the DNA TGTGCCAGCAGTGTCCCGACTAGCGGGAGAGCGGATGAGCAGTTCTTC. It encodes CASSVPTSGRADEQFF.

This sequence joins TRBV6-1 and TRBJ1-1; D is unclear. Germline V gene data show CDR1 as MNHNS and CDR2 as SASEGT. V was pared by 6 bases and J by 11 bases, with 13 bases between. The CDR3 length is 11 residues. CDR3 residues: CASSPRGWAFF. CDR3 bases: TGTGCCAGCAGCCCACGAGGGTGGGCTTTCTTT.

The chain combines TRBV15 with TRBJ2-1; TRBD2 aligns across 13 bases. Germline V lookup: CDR1 LNHNV, CDR2 YYDKDF (reference sequence). Trimming at V came to 2 bases and at J to 8 bases, leaving 9 bases not matched to a gene. The CDR3 consists of 17 residues. CDR3: CATSRRGLAGTQDEQFF. The CDR3 region has the DNA TGTGCCACCAGCAGACGGGGACTAGCGGGAACCCAGGATGAGCAGTTCTTC.

This rearrangement joins TRBV6-5 to TRBJ2-7, with TRBD2 as a possible D gene (6 bases). There are 16 residues in the CDR3. Trimming removed 0 bases from V and 0 bases from J, with 12 bases in between. Germline V gene sequence: CDR1 MNHEY, CDR2 SVGAGI. This CDR3 is CASSYSGRGSSYEQYF. The CDR3, as DNA: TGTGCCAGCAGTTACTCTGGGCGGGGCAGCTCCTACGAGCAGTACTTC.

This chain joins TRBV7-3 and TRBJ2-7, with 7 positions matching TRBD1. The length of the CDR3 is 17 residues. Germline lookup yields CDR1 SGHTA and CDR2 FQGTGA. V was clipped by 2 bases and J by 5 bases; unmatched bases: 15. CDR3 amino acids: CASSLYPILTGSHEQYF. CDR3 in DNA: TGTGCCAGCAGCTTATATCCTATATTGACAGGGTCCCACGAGCAGTACTTC.

The chain links TRBV10-1 to TRBJ2-2, with 8 positions matching TRBD1. This CDR3 is 14 amino acids long. The V and J ends lost 6 bases and 3 bases, in that order; junction bases with no gene match: 3. Germline V gene sequence: CDR1 WNHNN, CDR2 SYGVQD (reference sequence). As DNA, the CDR3 is TGCGCCAGCAGGGAGACAGGGGACACCGGGGAGCTGTTTTTT. Its protein product is CASRETGDTGELFF.

V usage is TRBV15 and J usage is TRBJ2-3, with D hard to call. This CDR3 is 12 amino acids long. Trimming removed 3 bases from V and 2 bases from J, with 3 bases in between. The germline CDR1 and CDR2 sequences are LNHNV and YYDKDF (reference sequence). CDR3 protein: CATSRATDTQYF. CDR3 DNA sequence: TGTGCCACCAGCAGGGCCACAGATACGCAGTATTTT.

This clone was picked up one time. V gene TRBV15 combines with J gene TRBJ2-2; 11 bases fit TRBD2. Trimming took 6 bases from V and 3 from J; bases not matched to a gene: 15. The CDR3 sequence is 19 residues long. CDR1 and CDR2 (germline): LNHNV, YYDKDF (reference sequence). The CDR3 protein is CATRPRGLAGGLDTGELFF. The CDR3 nucleotides read TGTGCCACCAGACCCCGGGGGCTAGCGGGAGGTTTGGACACCGGGGAGCTGTTTTTT.

This chain uses TRBV5-1 with TRBJ2-7; TRBD2 agrees at 7 bases. The junction had 7 bases not matched to a gene; V was cut back by 5 bases and J by 2 bases. Germline values: CDR1 SGHRS, CDR2 YFSETQ. There are 14 residues in the CDR3. The CDR3 protein is CASRSMAGAYEQYF. The CDR3, as DNA: TGCGCCAGCAGGTCGATGGCGGGGGCCTACGAGCAGTACTTC. Combining the CDR3 with reference TRBV5-1 and TRBJ2-7 gives the whole variable domain KAGVTQTPRYLIKTRGQQVTLSCSPISGHRSVSWYQQTPGQGLQFLFEYFSETQRNKGNFPGRFSGRQFSNSRSEMNVSTLELGDSALYLCASRSMAGAYEQYFGPGTRLTVT.

The chain employs TRBV10-3 and TRBJ1-1; 10 nucleotides align to TRBD1. Trimming at V came to 6 bases and at J to 4 bases, leaving 8 bases not matched to a gene. Per the germline V gene, CDR1 is ENHRY and CDR2 is SYGVKD. This CDR3 has 15 amino acids. The CDR3 region is CAIRPDRGEGTEAFF. The CDR3 nucleotides read TGTGCCATCAGACCGGACAGGGGGGAAGGCACTGAAGCTTTCTTT.

The rearrangement links TRBV19 to TRBJ1-2; 9 bases are shared with TRBD1. V shed 4 bases, J shed 8 bases, and the junction held 17 bases outside the gene matches. Looked up from germline, CDR1 is LNHDA and CDR2 is SQIVND (reference sequence). CDR3 size: 17 residues. This CDR3 is CASSSWGTGTSSWGYTF. CDR3 sequence (DNA): TGTGCCAGTAGTAGTTGGGGGACAGGGACCTCCTCCTGGGGCTACACCTTC.

The rearrangement uses TRBV4-2 and TRBJ2-7; 9 bases align to TRBD2. J lost 6 bases, V lost 7 bases, and 13 bases had no gene match. The germline V gene encodes CDR1 LGHNA and CDR2 YNFKEQ. This CDR3 has 15 amino acids. This CDR3 reads CASNRYLGSGSEQYF. CDR3 DNA: TGTGCCAGCAACCGCTACCTGGGTAGCGGGAGCGAGCAGTACTTC.

The V and J genes are TRBV10-2 and TRBJ1-5; the D is unclear. Germline CDR1 is WSHSY and CDR2 is SAAADI. The V gene lost 2 bases and the J gene lost 4 bases, with 6 bases spanning the gap. The CDR3 has 13 residues. In nucleotides, the CDR3 is TGCGCCAGCAGTGAGACTCTTAATCAGCCCCAGCATTTT. As protein: CASSETLNQPQHF.

The chain recombines TRBV5-4 with TRBJ2-7; a possible D gene is TRBD2 (7 bases). V was shortened by 4 bases and J by 5 bases, with 16 bases between the two germline ends. The germline V gene has CDR1 SGHNT and CDR2 YYREEE (reference sequence). CDR3 size: 14 residues. The CDR3 sequence: CASSPSRGAHEQYF. In nucleotides, the CDR3 is TGTGCCAGCAGCCCCAGCCGGGGGGCCCACGAGCAGTACTTC.

This clone was found once. The chain combines TRBV15 with TRBJ2-7; 8 bases align to TRBD1. Trimming took 3 bases from V and 3 from J; bases not matched to a gene: 1. This CDR3 has 13 amino acids. The germline V gene has CDR1 LNHNV and CDR2 YYDKDF (reference sequence). The CDR3 is CATSRDRVYEQYF. CDR3 DNA: TGTGCCACCAGCAGGGACAGGGTCTACGAGCAGTACTTC.

V is TRBV7-2 and J is TRBJ2-2, with D possibly being TRBD2 (5 bases). The CDR3 sequence is 15 residues long. V gave up 3 bases and J gave up 6 bases, with 14 bases separating them. Per germline, CDR1 SGHTA and CDR2 FQGNSA. CDR3 protein: CASSFTSYGAGELFF. CDR3 in DNA: TGTGCCAGCAGCTTTACTAGTTACGGGGCCGGGGAGCTGTTTTTT.

The chain uses TRBV6-5 and TRBJ1-2; 7 positions match TRBD1. This CDR3 is 15 amino acids long. In germline, CDR1 is MNHEY, CDR2 SVGAGI. Trimming at V came to 0 bases and at J to 3 bases, leaving 4 bases not matched to a gene. The DNA of the CDR3 is TGTGCCAGCAGTTACTCGACAGGGAGTCACTATGGCTACACCTTC. Its translation: CASSYSTGSHYGYTF.

The CDR3 DNA sequence: TGTGCCAGCAGCGTAGAGACTAGCGGGAGTTACGAGCAGTACTTC. This translates into CASSVETSGSYEQYF. The chain couples TRBV9 to TRBJ2-7, with 12 bases aligning to TRBD2. Trimming at V came to 0 bases and at J to 4 bases, leaving 2 bases not matched to a gene. The CDR3 has 15 residues. From germline, CDR1 is SGDLS and CDR2 YYNGEE.

This chain connects TRBV28 to TRBJ1-5; D not certain. Germline lookup yields CDR1 MDHEN and CDR2 SYDVKM. CDR3 length: 11 residues. V was cut by 4 bases and J by 7 bases, with 5 bases left in between. CDR3 in amino acids: CASSSGQPQHF. As DNA, the CDR3 is TGTGCCAGCAGTTCGGGACAGCCCCAGCATTTT.

The rearrangement links TRBV15 to TRBJ1-1; possible D gene TRBD1, 6 bases. Deletions cut 2 bases from V and 1 base from J, with 11 bases between. CDR1 and CDR2 from the germline V gene are LNHNV and YYDKDF (reference sequence). The CDR3 covers 15 residues. The CDR3 region is CATSRQGLGNTEAFF. In nucleotides, the CDR3 is TGTGCCACCAGCAGACAGGGGTTGGGGAACACTGAAGCTTTCTTT.

The rearrangement uses TRBV7-9 and TRBJ1-1; a weak D match, TRBD1 (6 bases). Trimming took 5 bases from V and 4 from J, leaving 14 bases between them. CDR1 SEHNR and CDR2 FQNEAQ come from the germline V gene (reference sequence). The length of the CDR3 is 14 residues. The CDR3 region has the DNA TGTGCCAGCAGCCTATCCTACAGGGTCACTGAAGCTTTCTTT. Translating gives CASSLSYRVTEAFF.

The chain has TRBV7-6 and TRBJ2-7; tentative D call: TRBD1 (5 bases). Per the germline V gene, CDR1 is SGHVS and CDR2 is FNYEAQ. The length of the CDR3 is 15 residues. Trimming removed 1 base at V and 1 base at J, with 11 bases between. CDR3 in DNA: TGTGCCAGCAGCTTAGGACAGTCAAGATCCTACGAGCAGTACTTC. Protein product: CASSLGQSRSYEQYF.

The chain joins TRBV4-3 to TRBJ1-1; 7 positions match TRBD1. J was trimmed by 2 bases and V by 2 bases; bases with no gene match: 5. This CDR3 contains 15 residues. Germline V CDR1 and CDR2: LGHNA, YSLEER. This CDR3 is CASSQTGTDNTEAFF. The CDR3 bases are TGCGCCAGCAGCCAAACCGGGACAGACAACACTGAAGCTTTCTTT.